These 31 T cell receptor beta chains share one sample of origin, sequenced in a study of blood T cell repertoires in COVID-19. Produced via immunoSEQ multiplex PCR; TCRdb's table is partial and in-frame only. The sample contains approximately 250,000 clones, approximately 88% of which appear only once. The sequenced material came from peripheral blood. The receptors were gathered from a woman aged 70-85 years with COVID-19, enrolled during active disease.

The chain links TRBV28 to TRBJ2-7; tentatively, D is TRBD2 (5 bases). Germline V gives CDR1 MDHEN, CDR2 SYDVKM. Trimming took 3 bases from V and 3 from J, leaving 21 bases between them. There are 17 residues in the CDR3. CDR3 sequence (DNA): TGTGCCAGCAGTTTTATTCCGGCGTCTAGCTATCGCTACGAGCAGTACTTC. Translation: CASSFIPASSYRYEQYF.

V and J are TRBV18 and TRBJ2-7, with 8 bases that match TRBD2. Germline lookup yields CDR1 KGHSH and CDR2 LQKENI. The junction had 3 bases not matched to a gene; V was cut back by 2 bases and J by 3 bases. The CDR3 covers 14 residues. In DNA, the CDR3 is TGTGCCAGCTCACCAACTAGCGGAGACTACGAGCAGTACTTC. Protein sequence: CASSPTSGDYEQYF.

J is TRBJ1-2 and V is TRBV27; a weak D match, TRBD1 (5 bases). Trimming removed 4 bases from V and 7 bases from J, with 16 bases in between. The CDR3 length is 14 residues. The V gene's germline CDR1 is MNHEY and CDR2 SMNVEV (reference sequence). CDR3 DNA: TGTGCCAGCAGTTCCCAGGGAGGGTCGAGTGGCTACACCTTC. Translating it yields CASSSQGGSSGYTF.

This chain links TRBV7-3 with TRBJ1-3; 9 bases are shared with TRBD1. With 5 bases clipped from V and 4 bases from J, the junction kept 6 bases outside the gene matches. The germline gives CDR1 SGHTA, CDR2 FQGTGA. The length of the CDR3 is 15 residues. CDR3 sequence: CASSPSGTGGNTIYF. The DNA of the CDR3 is TGTGCCAGCAGCCCCTCCGGGACAGGGGGAAACACCATATATTTT.

On this clone itself: At one of its ends the junction is not consistent with the germline gene, which may arise from a read error. The rearrangement uses TRBV5-1 and TRBJ2-5; D gene uncertain. CDR1 SGHRS and CDR2 YFSETQ come from the germline V gene. The CDR3 totals 14 residues. CDR3: CASSLALGQETQYF. DNA for the CDR3: TGCGCCAGCAGTTTGGCCCTCGGCCAAGAGACCCAGTACTTC.

This chain joins TRBV12-3 or TRBV12-4 and TRBJ1-1; perhaps TRBD1 as D (5 bases). Trimming removed 5 bases at V and 1 base at J, with 8 bases between. The CDR3 runs 13 residues. This chain's CDR3 is CASSRQRNTEAFF. The CDR3 DNA is TGTGCCAGCAGTCGACAGAGGAACACTGAAGCTTTCTTT.

The chain combines TRBV19 with TRBJ2-5; 9 bases agree with TRBD1. The CDR3 is made up of 16 amino acids. The germline gives CDR1 LNHDA, CDR2 SQIVND (reference sequence). The J segment lost 4 bases and the V segment lost 3 bases, leaving 9 bases of the junction unmatched. CDR3 region: CASSMGDRDDRETQYF. The CDR3 coding sequence is TGTGCCAGTAGTATGGGGGACAGGGACGACCGAGAGACCCAGTACTTC.

In its sample, this clone was seen once. The chain uses TRBV27 and TRBJ1-5; D may be TRBD1 (6 bases). Germline assignment: CDR1 MNHEY and CDR2 SMNVEV (reference sequence). V lost 5 bases and J 1 base, leaving 15 bases between the germline ends. The CDR3 has 16 residues. This chain's CDR3 is CASSPQQGGSNQPQHF. CDR3 DNA: TGTGCCAGCAGTCCACAACAGGGTGGGAGCAATCAGCCCCAGCATTTT.

This rearrangement joins TRBV21-1 to TRBJ1-5. TRBV21-1 is designated a pseudogene. The CDR3 length is 11 residues. This CDR3 reads CASRTNQPQHF. The CDR3 region has the DNA TGTGCCAGCAGAACTAATCAGCCCCAGCATTTT.

The chain combines TRBV18 with TRBJ1-4, with D hard to call. Trimming removed 4 bases at V and 6 bases at J, with 15 bases between. CDR3 length: 15 amino acids. Germline V gene lookup returns CDR1 KGHSH and CDR2 LQKENI. Here the CDR3 DNA reads TGTGCCAGCTCACACGTAACAACGGGTTATGAAAAACTGTTTTTT. Its translation: CASSHVTTGYEKLFF.

This clone was seen a handful of times. The chain couples TRBV6-6 to TRBJ1-2, with a weak D call TRBD1 (6 bases). The V gene lost 7 bases and the J gene lost 6 bases, with 24 bases spanning the gap. The CDR3 length is 16 residues. The germline V gene has CDR1 MNHNY and CDR2 SVGAGI (reference sequence). CDR3 loop: CASTLRTTGTFHGYTF. The CDR3 nucleotides are TGTGCCAGCACGTTACGGACGACCGGGACATTCCATGGCTACACCTTC.

The chain uses TRBV27 and TRBJ2-2; TRBD1 is a possible D gene (6 bases). Germline V gene sequence: CDR1 MNHEY, CDR2 SMNVEV (reference sequence). This CDR3 comprises 15 residues. The ends were cut back, 6 bases at V and 1 base at J, with 12 bases in the middle. DNA of the CDR3: TGTGCCAGCAGATCCGGGACATTGAACACCGGGGAGCTGTTTTTT. Its protein product is CASRSGTLNTGELFF.

The chain carries TRBV2 and TRBJ2-2, with unresolved D. CDR3 length equals 14 residues. The V and J ends lost 3 bases and 4 bases respectively, with 9 bases between them. Looked up from germline, CDR1 is SNHLY and CDR2 is FYNNEI. The CDR3 DNA follows: TGTGCCAGCAGTGAGTTAGCCGCCACCGGGGAGCTGTTTTTT. Translation: CASSELAATGELFF.

The chain employs TRBV30 and TRBJ2-7; 7 nucleotides align to TRBD2. Germline-derived CDR1 and CDR2 are GTSNPN and SVGIG (reference sequence). V lost 1 base and J lost 4; bases outside the gene matches: 4. CDR3 length: 13 amino acids. Here the CDR3 reads CAWSGGSGYEQYF. The CDR3 region has the DNA TGTGCCTGGAGTGGCGGGAGCGGGTACGAGCAGTACTTC.

This clone has only one observation. The chain combines TRBV4-1 with TRBJ2-1; 15 nucleotides agree with TRBD2. The V gene's germline CDR1 is MGHRA and CDR2 YSYEKL. The J segment lost 9 bases and the V segment lost 4 bases, leaving 10 bases of the junction unmatched. The CDR3 runs 17 residues. The CDR3 region has the DNA TGCGCCAGCAGCCTCACGGGACTAGCGGGAGGATCGGCTGAGCAGTTCTTC. Its protein is CASSLTGLAGGSAEQFF.

This clone was recorded once. The CDR3 loop reads CASSEYNLQGSEQFF. CDR3 in DNA: TGTGCCAGCAGTGAGTATAATTTACAGGGGAGTGAGCAGTTCTTC. The chain links TRBV2 to TRBJ2-1, with 7 bases identical to TRBD1. This CDR3 comprises 15 residues. Losses at the gene ends were 3 bases for V and 9 bases for J; bases not matched to a gene: 11. The germline gives CDR1 SNHLY, CDR2 FYNNEI.

The V gene is TRBV20-1, the J gene TRBJ1-5; 12 bases are shared with TRBD1. CDR3 length: 16 amino acids. V lost 4 bases to trimming and J lost 3 bases; unmatched junction nucleotides: 7. Germline V gene data show CDR1 as DFQATT and CDR2 as SNEGSKA (reference sequence). The CDR3 region is CSANDGTGGLNQPQHF. The CDR3 coding sequence is TGCAGTGCTAATGACGGGACAGGGGGCCTCAATCAGCCCCAGCATTTT.

The chain has TRBV7-9 and TRBJ2-1; D gene uncertain. CDR3 length equals 13 residues. V was cut by 4 bases and J by 4 bases, with 8 bases left in between. Looked up from germline, CDR1 is SEHNR and CDR2 is FQNEAQ (reference sequence). This chain's CDR3 is CASSSLGYNEQFF. The CDR3 bases are TGTGCCAGCAGCTCCCTCGGGTACAATGAGCAGTTCTTC. Supplemented by reference TRBV7-9 and TRBJ2-1, the full variable domain reads DTGVSQNPRHKITKRGQNVTFRCDPISEHNRLYWYRQTLGQGPEFLTYFQNEAQLEKSRLLSDRFSAERPKGSFSTLEIQRTEQGDSAMYLCASSSLGYNEQFFGPGTRLTVL.

J is TRBJ2-3 and V is TRBV6-5; 10 bases match TRBD1. The CDR3 sequence is 15 residues long. The V gene end was trimmed by 2 bases and the J gene end by 5 bases; junction bases not matched to a gene: 4. Germline V gene sequence: CDR1 MNHEY, CDR2 SVGAGI. The CDR3 DNA follows: TGTGCCAGCAGTTACCGACAGGGGGCAGGAGATACGCAGTATTTT. Amino acids: CASSYRQGAGDTQYF.

This rearrangement joins TRBV13 to TRBJ2-7, with 7 positions matching TRBD2. Losses at the gene ends were 0 bases for V and 2 bases for J; bases not matched to a gene: 7. CDR3 length: 16 residues. Germline V gene data show CDR1 as PRHDT and CDR2 as FYEKMQ (reference sequence). The CDR3 loop is CASSLGGRSLAYEQYF. CDR3 bases: TGTGCCAGCAGCTTAGGCGGGAGGTCCCTCGCCTACGAGCAGTACTTC.

The table lists this clone with a few counts. The V and J genes are TRBV5-1 and TRBJ2-5, with 9 nucleotides matching TRBD1. CDR1 SGHRS and CDR2 YFSETQ come from the germline V gene. This CDR3 region has 15 residues. The V gene end was trimmed by 4 bases and the J gene end by 5 bases; junction bases not matched to a gene: 9. CDR3 DNA: TGCGCCAGCAGCGCGACAGGGGGGTCGTTCGAGACCCAGTACTTC. Translated: CASSATGGSFETQYF.

The sample holds a few counts of this clone. The chain uses TRBV4-2 and TRBJ2-2; D may be TRBD1 (6 bases). Germline CDR1 reads LGHNA; CDR2 reads YNFKEQ. This CDR3 spans 15 amino acids. V was trimmed by 4 bases and J by 3 bases, leaving 12 bases between them. The CDR3 loop reads CASSRTGTDTGELFF. CDR3 coding DNA: TGTGCCAGCAGCCGAACAGGGACCGACACCGGGGAGCTGTTTTTT.

The chain links TRBV18 to TRBJ1-5; the D is unclear. CDR1 and CDR2 (germline): KGHSH, LQKENI. The CDR3 totals 15 residues. V was trimmed by 5 bases and J by 0 bases, leaving 11 bases between them. CDR3 nucleotide sequence: TGTGCCAGCTCAGGGCAGTCGTATAGCAATCAGCCCCAGCATTTT. Its translation is CASSGQSYSNQPQHF.

The V gene is TRBV28, the J gene TRBJ1-2; perhaps TRBD1 as D (5 bases). The length of the CDR3 is 15 residues. Germline assignment: CDR1 MDHEN and CDR2 SYDVKM. V was shortened by 5 bases and J by 5 bases, with 18 bases between the two germline ends. CDR3 in amino acids: CASSRGGGKAYGYTF. CDR3 DNA sequence: TGTGCCAGCAGTAGGGGTGGCGGGAAAGCTTATGGCTACACCTTC.

The genes are TRBV7-2 and TRBJ2-7; the D is unclear. The V and J ends lost 5 bases and 5 bases respectively, with 13 bases between them. CDR1 is SGHTA and CDR2 is FQGNSA in the germline V gene. The CDR3 consists of 13 residues. The CDR3 reads CASSRSVGDEQYF. CDR3 nucleotide sequence: TGTGCCAGCAGCCGGAGCGTCGGCGACGAGCAGTACTTC.

The genes are TRBV3-1 (or the pseudogene TRBV3-2) and TRBJ1-1; 8 bases match TRBD1. V lost 5 bases, J lost 4 bases, and 6 bases stayed unmatched. There are 14 residues in the CDR3. Germline CDR1 and CDR2: LGHDT and YNNKEL (reference sequence). CDR3 DNA sequence: TGTGCCAGCAGCACGGGACAGGTATTCACTGAAGCTTTCTTT. Translated: CASSTGQVFTEAFF.

The V call is TRBV5-1, the J call TRBJ2-3; TRBD2 agrees at 13 bases. The CDR3 has 17 amino acids. Losses at the gene ends were 2 bases for V and 0 bases for J; bases not matched to a gene: 3. Germline CDR1 SGHRS, CDR2 YFSETQ. The CDR3 DNA reads as TGCGCCAGCAGCTTCTCGGGACTAGCGGGGAGCACAGATACGCAGTATTTT. Protein sequence: CASSFSGLAGSTDTQYF. Based on the CDR3 plus reference TRBV5-1 and TRBJ2-3, the full variable domain is KAGVTQTPRYLIKTRGQQVTLSCSPISGHRSVSWYQQTPGQGLQFLFEYFSETQRNKGNFPGRFSGRQFSNSRSEMNVSTLELGDSALYLCASSFSGLAGSTDTQYFGPGTRLTVL.

This clone was counted only a few times. This sequence joins TRBV14 and TRBJ1-4; a weak D match, TRBD1 (5 bases). Looked up from germline, CDR1 is SGHDN and CDR2 is FVKESK. The V and J ends lost 3 bases and 13 bases respectively, with 15 bases between them. The CDR3 consists of 13 residues. CDR3 sequence reads: CASSQQRGDGLFF. Written as DNA, the CDR3 is TGTGCCAGCAGCCAGCAAAGGGGCGACGGACTGTTTTTT.

The chain recombines TRBV6-5 with TRBJ1-1; a possible D gene is TRBD1 (6 bases). V was clipped by 10 bases and J by 1 base, with 13 bases between them. Looked up from germline, CDR1 is MNHEY and CDR2 is SVGAGI. CDR3 size: 13 residues. CDR3 sequence reads: CATRMGQNTEAFF. CDR3 nucleotide sequence: TGTGCCACAAGAATGGGACAGAACACTGAAGCTTTCTTT.

The genes are TRBV6-5 and TRBJ2-2; D gene uncertain. Germline loops: CDR1 MNHEY, CDR2 SVGAGI. The CDR3 spans 16 residues. Trimming cost V 4 bases and J 2 bases, with 14 bases left between them. The CDR3 DNA reads as TGTGCCAGCAGTTTTCTACTCATGACTAACACCGGGGAGCTGTTTTTT. It translates to CASSFLLMTNTGELFF.

The genes are TRBV5-4 and TRBJ1-4; 7 bases map to TRBD1. CDR1 and CDR2 (germline): SGHNT, YYREEE (reference sequence). The CDR3 loop spans 15 amino acids. V gave up 0 bases and J gave up 7 bases; unmatched junction bases: 6. The CDR3 loop reads CASSLGGTEGEKLFF. The CDR3 DNA is TGTGCCAGCAGCTTGGGAGGGACAGAAGGTGAAAAACTGTTTTTT.